This TCR beta chain was identified during a study of PD-L1 blockade in urothelial cancer. This clone qualifies as medium-sized (0.01 to 0.1%). This table comes from immunoSEQ multiplex PCR, and its TCRdb copy is limited to in-frame clones, with some not included. The sample has about 72,000 clones, roughly 90% seen once; the top ten hold 4.5%. Time point given: pretreatment peripheral blood. Patients each gave 1 to 8 samples, pretreatment and on-treatment. In germline, CDR1 is SGHRS, CDR2 YFSETQ. The CDR3 extends over 16 amino acids. V lost 0 bases and J lost 3; bases outside the gene matches: 3. The sequencing here drew on PBMCs, taken around atezolizumab (anti-PD-L1) treatment. The gene calls are TRBV5-1 and TRBJ2-1, with 10 bases aligning to TRBD2. The sequence derives from a man aged 65 to 85 with urothelial cancer. The CDR3 nucleotides read TGCGCCAGCAGCTTGGGTTCTAGCGGGAGCTACAATGAGCAGTTCTTC. It translates to CASSLGSSGSYNEQFF.